The 3 T cell receptor beta chains below come from one sample, sequenced in a study of control samples from healthy donors and cancer patients. Assay used: immunoSEQ multiplex PCR; TCRdb lists only in-frame clones, some missing. The sample consists of approximately 86,000 clones, roughly 86% of them appearing once. The sample taken for sequencing was blood. Receptor source: a man aged 25-45 years in good health.

This sequence joins TRBV29-1 and TRBJ1-1, with 8 bases lining up with TRBD1. The trim removed 7 bases at V and 1 base at J, leaving 8 bases unmatched. The V gene's germline CDR1 is SQVTM and CDR2 ANQGSEA. This CDR3 is 14 amino acids long. The CDR3 DNA is TGCAGCGCCGAAGCAGGGGGCAGGAACACTGAAGCTTTCTTT. This codes for CSAEAGGRNTEAFF.

V and J are TRBV5-5 and TRBJ1-5; D is ambiguous. The CDR3 loop spans 14 amino acids. The V gene lost 0 bases and the J gene lost 2 bases, with 6 bases spanning the gap. CDR1 is SGHKS, CDR2 YYEKEE, per germline (reference sequence). The CDR3 DNA follows: TGTGCCAGCAGCTTGGGGGCGGGCAATCAGCCCCAGCATTTT. It translates to CASSLGAGNQPQHF.

This chain uses TRBV30 with TRBJ2-1, with D possibly being TRBD2 (6 bases). The ends were cut back, 0 bases at V and 10 bases at J, with 25 bases in the middle. CDR1 and CDR2 (germline): GTSNPN, SVGIG (reference sequence). The CDR3 runs 17 residues. For the CDR3, the DNA is TGTGCCTGGAGTGTATGGGCTAGCGACATGGTTGGGGGGGAGCAGTTCTTC. Translated: CAWSVWASDMVGGEQFF. Full variable domain (outside the CDR3, taken from reference TRBV30 and TRBJ2-1): SQTIHQWPATLVQPVGSPLSLECTVEGTSNPNLYWYRQAAGRGLQLLFYSVGIGQISSEVPQNLSASRPQDRQFILSSKKLLLSDSGFYLCAWSVWASDMVGGEQFFGPGTRLTVL.